This T cell receptor beta chain comes out of a study of T cell repertoires in cytomegalovirus infection. Overall study: CMV epitopes, recently identified HLA-C-restricted and well-studied HLA-B-restricted, were used. Public signatures in TCR beta pointed to CMV infection and matching HLA type. Overall study findings and caveats: The response measured ex vivo was dominated by TCR beta clonotypes (HLA-C-restricted and CMV-specific). Summed public TCR beta family frequency identified CMV carriers bearing the relevant HLA.

TCRdb reprocessed the reads via MiXCR and lists one record per CDR3 protein. The sample lists tens of thousands of distinct CDR3 sequences; roughly 20% were seen once. This clonotype was detected only a few times. What it recognizes is unknown. Germline V gene data show CDR1 as MNHNY and CDR2 as SVGAGI (reference sequence). V was shortened by 0 bases and J by 8 bases, with 4 bases between the two germline ends. The CDR3 has 12 residues. Sequencing used CD8+ T cells from cultured PBMCs, obtained from culture after CMV antigen stimulation. The chain links TRBV6-6 to TRBJ1-4; no clear D. This clonotype was obtained from a human donor in good health (CMV status not recorded). Some clones in this sample may be carry-over from other donors' samples. CDR3 bases: TGTGCCAGCAGTTACTCTCCAGAAAAACTGTTTTTT. The encoded protein is CASSYSPEKLFF.